The source of this T cell receptor beta chain is a study of OX40 agonist ivuxolimab in advanced cancers. This clone came up a few times. Produced via immunoSEQ multiplex PCR; TCRdb's table is partial and in-frame only. The sample contains about 58,000 clones, 70% to 80% of which appear only once. This CDR3 contains 13 residues. The trim removed 5 bases at V and 10 bases at J, leaving 8 bases unmatched. Germline values: CDR1 ENHRY, CDR2 SYGVKD. At cycle 4 day 1, cycle 7 day 1, and baseline, blood was sampled. The sequence derives from an adult with an advanced solid tumor such as melanoma, head and neck, liver or kidney cancer. The sample in question was CD4+ or CD8+ T cells sorted from blood, obtained in a trial of the OX40 agonist ivuxolimab. The chain is built from TRBV10-3 and TRBJ1-1; 9 bases match TRBD1. The CDR3: CAISQQGAAGAFF. The DNA of the CDR3 is TGTGCCATCAGTCAACAGGGGGCAGCGGGAGCTTTCTTT.